These 21 T cell receptor beta chains were all obtained from the same sample, sequenced in a study of CD8+ T cells in alopecia areata. cDNA prepared by RNA extraction and subsequent reverse transcription served as the template for sequencing. Method: immunoSEQ multiplex PCR; TCRdb's copy keeps in-frame clones and lacks some. The sample includes under 250,000 clones, 50% to 70% of them seen just once. Specimen: CD4+ T cells sorted from blood, collected at week 0. The receptors here all came from a human donor with alopecia areata.

This clone was seen more than once but under ten times. The chain carries TRBV19 and TRBJ1-1; no clear D. Trimming shortened V by 1 base and J by 11 bases, and 11 bases separated the two germline ends. CDR3 size: 12 residues. The V gene's germline CDR1 is LNHDA and CDR2 SQIVND (reference sequence). DNA for the CDR3: TGTGCCAGTAGTATAGGTGGATCGGGGGCTTTCTTT. This gives the protein CASSIGGSGAFF.

This clone was seen only a few times. This chain connects TRBV27 to TRBJ1-4; a possible D gene is TRBD1 (5 bases). The CDR3 is 12 amino acids. Germline lookup yields CDR1 MNHEY and CDR2 SMNVEV (reference sequence). V was cut by 6 bases and J by 11 bases, with 13 bases left in between. The CDR3 DNA sequence: TGTGCCAGCAGACCTTCCGGGGGGAAACTGTTTTTT. Protein: CASRPSGGKLFF.

V gene TRBV2 combines with J gene TRBJ1-5; D gene ambiguous. Germline V CDR1 and CDR2: SNHLY, FYNNEI. Trimming took 6 bases from V and 4 from J, leaving 13 bases between them. This CDR3 comprises 14 residues. The DNA for the CDR3 is TGTGCCAGCAGCGACTTTCTGGGGAATCAGCCCCAGCATTTT. This translates into CASSDFLGNQPQHF.

The chain carries TRBV30 and TRBJ2-7; 7 bases match TRBD1. The CDR3 spans 18 residues. Germline V gene lookup returns CDR1 GTSNPN and CDR2 SVGIG (reference sequence). Losses at the gene ends were 3 bases for V and 2 bases for J; bases not matched to a gene: 19. The CDR3 here is CAWSSRTRQGAIPYEQYF. DNA for the CDR3: TGTGCCTGGAGCAGCCGGACGAGACAGGGAGCTATTCCCTACGAGCAGTACTTC.

The chain has TRBV6-1 and TRBJ2-2; 11 positions agree with TRBD2. With V trimmed by 5 bases and J by 3 bases, 2 bases remained unmatched. The CDR3 extends over 15 amino acids. Germline V gives CDR1 MNHNS, CDR2 SASEGT. The CDR3 DNA sequence: TGTGCCAGCAGTCTACTAGCGGGGGACACCGGGGAGCTGTTTTTT. This sequence encodes CASSLLAGDTGELFF.

The chain employs TRBV10-3 and TRBJ2-7; 7 nucleotides line up with TRBD1. V was clipped by 4 bases and J by 9 bases; unmatched bases: 6. The CDR3 totals 12 residues. Germline CDR1 ENHRY, CDR2 SYGVKD. CDR3 nucleotides: TGTGCCATCAGTGGAACAGGGGAACGGCAGTACTTC. Its translation is CAISGTGERQYF.

This rearrangement joins TRBV9 to TRBJ2-3; 8 bases are a match to TRBD1. CDR1 and CDR2 (germline): SGDLS, YYNGEE. V shed 4 bases and J 2 bases; nucleotides not matched to a gene: 9. The CDR3 sequence is 16 residues long. CDR3 bases: TGTGCCAGCAGCTTCCGAGAGGACAGGGCCACAGATACGCAGTATTTT. It translates to CASSFREDRATDTQYF.

This sequence joins TRBV6-1 and TRBJ2-5; 7 bases align to TRBD2. This CDR3 has 16 amino acids. The germline gives CDR1 MNHNS, CDR2 SASEGT. V gave up 2 bases and J gave up 4 bases; unmatched junction bases: 10. The CDR3 sequence: CASSEPGLPGGETQYF. CDR3 in DNA: TGTGCCAGCAGTGAACCTGGACTGCCGGGGGGAGAGACCCAGTACTTC.

In regard to this clone: Other DNA sequences in the same sample also yield this CDR3. The chain couples TRBV2 to TRBJ2-5; D is uncertain. CDR3 length: 10 residues. Trimming removed 6 bases from V and 5 bases from J, with 4 bases in between. The germline V gene has CDR1 SNHLY and CDR2 FYNNEI. The CDR3 protein is CASSGETQYF. CDR3 DNA: TGTGCCAGCAGCGGTGAGACCCAGTACTTC.

The V and J genes are TRBV25-1 and TRBJ1-6; the match to TRBD1 covers 8 bases. The CDR3 extends over 16 amino acids. V shed 5 bases and J 3 bases; nucleotides not matched to a gene: 6. The V gene's germline CDR1 is MGHDK and CDR2 SYGVNS. The CDR3 nucleotides are TGTGCCAGCAGTACCCTAGACAGGGGCTATAATTCACCCCTCCACTTT. Residues: CASSTLDRGYNSPLHF.

The chain uses TRBV6-1 and TRBJ1-2; no reliable D call. Trimming left V 3 bases short and J 6 bases short, with 11 bases between. Germline CDR1 and CDR2: MNHNS and SASEGT. CDR3 size: 13 residues. The CDR3 sequence is CASSDWAMNGYTF. DNA of the CDR3: TGTGCCAGCAGTGACTGGGCTATGAATGGCTACACCTTC.

This chain joins TRBV18 and TRBJ1-4; TRBD1 matches 7 bases. The CDR3 totals 15 residues. Germline trimming cut 3 bases from V and 4 bases from J; bases unmatched to any gene: 5. The V gene's germline CDR1 is KGHSH and CDR2 LQKENI. The CDR3 region has the DNA TGTGCCAGCTCACCGGGGACAGCGCTTAATGAAAAACTGTTTTTT. Translated, it gives CASSPGTALNEKLFF.

The J gene is TRBJ2-1, the V gene TRBV7-8, with 7 positions matching TRBD1. Per the germline V gene, CDR1 is SGHVS and CDR2 is FQNEAQ. Trimming at V came to 4 bases and at J to 7 bases, leaving 4 bases not matched to a gene. The CDR3 is 13 amino acids. CDR3 nucleotides: TGTGCCAGCAGCTCTTACAGGGGTAATGAGCAGTTCTTC. This gives the protein CASSSYRGNEQFF.

This clone turned up a few times. This sequence joins TRBV30 and TRBJ1-2; tentatively, D is TRBD1 (5 bases). V was cut by 3 bases and J by 0 bases, with 8 bases left in between. The CDR3 contains 13 residues. Germline lookup yields CDR1 GTSNPN and CDR2 SVGIG (reference sequence). In nucleotides, the CDR3 is TGTGCCTGGAGCCGGGGCACTAACTATGGCTACACCTTC. It yields the protein CAWSRGTNYGYTF. The entire variable domain, with the rest obtained from reference TRBV30 and TRBJ1-2, is as follows: SQTIHQWPATLVQPVGSPLSLECTVEGTSNPNLYWYRQAAGRGLQLLFYSVGIGQISSEVPQNLSASRPQDRQFILSSKKLLLSDSGFYLCAWSRGTNYGYTFGSGTRLTVV.

The chain recombines TRBV6-5 with TRBJ1-5, with D uncertain. This CDR3 spans 15 amino acids. Germline V gene data show CDR1 as MNHEY and CDR2 as SVGAGI. V lost 0 bases and J lost 1, with 7 bases in between. Here the CDR3 DNA reads TGTGCCAGCAGTTACTCGAAACGAAGCAATCAGCCCCAGCATTTT. Residues: CASSYSKRSNQPQHF.

The sample holds a few counts of this clone. This sequence joins TRBV18 and TRBJ2-1; 9 bases fit TRBD2. The junction had 4 bases not matched to a gene; V was cut back by 1 base and J by 6 bases. The germline gives CDR1 KGHSH, CDR2 LQKENI. This CDR3 comprises 15 residues. The CDR3 DNA reads TGTGCCAGCTCACCACGGCGGGAGGGTGGCAATGAGCAGTTCTTC. Translated, it gives CASSPRREGGNEQFF.

The V call is TRBV7-9, the J call TRBJ1-2, with 10 bases aligning to TRBD1. The J segment lost 6 bases and the V segment lost 4 bases, leaving 8 bases of the junction unmatched. The CDR3 loop spans 15 amino acids. Germline CDR1 reads SEHNR; CDR2 reads FQNEAQ (reference sequence). DNA of the CDR3: TGTGCCAGCAGCTCACACAGACAGGGGGCGCATGGCTACACCTTC. Protein sequence: CASSSHRQGAHGYTF.

This clone has more than one count but fewer than ten. The chain joins TRBV6-5 to TRBJ2-5; possible D gene TRBD2, 6 bases. Trimming took 6 bases from V and 2 from J, leaving 13 bases between them. Germline CDR1 reads MNHEY; CDR2 reads SVGAGI. The CDR3 runs 14 residues. CDR3 sequence reads: CASRSTGRQETQYF. The CDR3 DNA reads TGTGCCAGCAGATCGACCGGGAGACAAGAGACCCAGTACTTC.

This sequence joins TRBV18 and TRBJ1-1; 9 bases are shared with TRBD1. Germline V lookup: CDR1 KGHSH, CDR2 LQKENI. V lost 0 bases, J lost 1 base, and 0 bases stayed unmatched. The CDR3 length is 15 residues. CDR3: CASSPPGQGNTEAFF. In nucleotides, the CDR3 is TGTGCCAGCTCACCACCGGGACAGGGGAACACTGAAGCTTTCTTT. Based on the CDR3 plus reference TRBV18 and TRBJ1-1, the full variable domain is NAGVMQNPRHLVRRRGQEARLRCSPMKGHSHVYWYRQLPEEGLKFMVYLQKENIIDESGMPKERFSAEFPKEGPSILRIQQVVRGDSAAYFCASSPPGQGNTEAFFGQGTRLTVV.

J is TRBJ2-7 and V is TRBV7-2; 8 nucleotides agree with TRBD1. The J segment lost 0 bases and the V segment lost 5 bases, leaving 6 bases of the junction unmatched. Germline lookup yields CDR1 SGHTA and CDR2 FQGNSA. CDR3 length: 15 residues. The CDR3 is CASSGGTGSSYEQYF. In nucleotides, the CDR3 is TGTGCCAGCAGCGGAGGGACAGGCAGCTCCTACGAGCAGTACTTC. Combining the CDR3 with reference TRBV7-2 and TRBJ2-7 gives the whole variable domain GAGVSQSPSNKVTEKGKDVELRCDPISGHTALYWYRQSLGQGLEFLIYFQGNSAPDKSGLPSDRFSAERTGGSVSTLTIQRTQQEDSAVYLCASSGGTGSSYEQYFGPGTRLTVT.

This clone was counted only a few times. The V gene is TRBV5-4, the J gene TRBJ2-1; D not resolved. CDR1 is SGHNT, CDR2 YYREEE, per germline (reference sequence). The CDR3 runs 13 residues. Trimming cost V 5 bases and J 5 bases, with 11 bases left between them. The CDR3 spells CASSLDPNNEQFF. CDR3 nucleotide sequence: TGTGCCAGCAGTCTAGACCCAAACAATGAGCAGTTCTTC. The variable domain in full, with the rest retrieved from reference TRBV5-4 and TRBJ2-1, is ETGVTQSPTHLIKTRGQQVTLRCSSQSGHNTVSWYQQALGQGPQFIFQYYREEENGRGNFPPRFSGLQFPNYSSELNVNALELDDSALYLCASSLDPNNEQFFGPGTRLTVL.